This TCR beta chain comes out of a study of blood T cell repertoires in COVID-19. As for the study in general: The study drew acute and convalescent COVID-19 samples from the United States, Italy and Spain. PBMCs, B-cell-depleted T cells, or T cells were the source of the cDNA or gDNA that made up the material.

The CDR3 is 16 residues long. V gave up 0 bases and J gave up 6 bases; unmatched junction bases: 2. CDR1 KGHSH and CDR2 LQKENI come from the germline V gene. Authors' processing steps: Reference gene primer amplification gave nucleated cell count estimates. Here immunoSEQ multiplex PCR was the method, and the copy in TCRdb shows in-frame clones only, minus some. That table is the source of V, J and clone size, and D and trimming were worked out from the DNA. This sample carries about 40,000 clones, about 86% of them seen once, and the ten largest clones take less than 25%. This chain links TRBV18 with TRBJ2-1, with 13 bases identical to TRBD2. Sequenced: peripheral blood. This sequence originates from a human donor with acute or convalescent COVID-19. The donor label of this sample is uncertain. CDR3 sequence: CASSPPGLAGVNEQFF. In DNA, the CDR3 is TGTGCCAGCTCACCACCTGGACTAGCGGGAGTCAATGAGCAGTTCTTC.